The rows below give T cell receptor beta chains drawn from one sample of a study of shared clonotypes between healthy human individuals. Sequencing was performed with immunoSEQ multiplex PCR; in TCRdb, only in-frame clones are kept and a portion is missing. The profile shows around 2.3 million clones, almost 96% of them singletons. Sequencing was carried out using naive CD4+ T cells sorted from blood. The receptors derive from a man younger than 35 in good health. Each CDR3 is given with its conserved first and last residue. D genes are given only for firm matches.

J	V	D	DNA	CDR3
TRBJ2-1	TRBV7-9	-	TGTGCCAGCAGCCCAAGCCCCGGGACTCTAACCCATAATGAGCAGTTCTTC	CASSPSPGTLTHNEQFF
TRBJ1-6	TRBV6-1	-	TGTGCCAGCAGTGAAGGTCGAGGAAGCGGTTCACCCCTCCACTTT	CASSEGRGSGSPLHF
TRBJ2-3	TRBV5-1	-	TGCGCCAGCAGCTTGGAAGCAGGGTCTACAGATACGCAGTATTTT	CASSLEAGSTDTQYF
TRBJ2-3	TRBV15	TRBD1	TGTGCCACCAGCAGAGATCCACCTACAGGGGTAAACACAGATACGCAGTATTTT	CATSRDPPTGVNTDTQYF
TRBJ1-1	TRBV4-2	-	TGTGCCAGCAGCCAAGATAATACCCCTAGAAACACTGAAGCTTTCTTT	CASSQDNTPRNTEAFF
TRBJ1-1	TRBV10-3	-	TGTGCCATCAGTGAGTCGACTGGGGCAGGGTCCCCTGAAGCTTTCTTT	CAISESTGAGSPEAFF
TRBJ2-3	TRBV11-3	-	TGTGCCAGCAGCCCGGGCTACACAGATACGCAGTATTTT	CASSPGYTDTQYF
TRBJ1-1	TRBV6-5	TRBD1	TGTGCCAGCACCCGGGACAGTTTGAACACTGAAGCTTTCTTT	CASTRDSLNTEAFF
TRBJ2-2	TRBV5-6	-	TGTGCCAGCAGCCTCCCAGAGGGGACCGGGGAGCTGTTTTTT	CASSLPEGTGELFF
TRBJ1-4	TRBV6-5	TRBD1	TGTGCCAGCAGTTACGGGCAGGGGGCAAAACTGTTTTTT	CASSYGQGAKLFF